This entry lists 25 T cell receptor beta chains sequenced from one sample in a study of T cell clonality in common variable immunodeficiency. TCRdb's copy holds only in-frame clones and misses some; the assay was immunoSEQ multiplex PCR. The sample is made up of 35,000 to 55,000 clones, none counted only once. The sample was peripheral blood mononuclear cells. The receptors here all came from a person between 18 and 75 years old in good health.

This clone was observed many times. The CDR3 goes on 3 residues after the read ends, and that part is filled in from the germline J gene. The gene calls are TRBV7-9 and TRBJ2-2; no firm D call. Germline V CDR1 and CDR2: SEHNR, FQNEAQ (reference sequence). The CDR3 is 12 residues long. The CDR3 here is CVLPRSAGELFF. The covered CDR3 bases are TGTGTGTTGCCTAGGTCTGCCGGGGAG.

This clone was seen ten or more times. The CDR3 goes on 3 residues after the read ends, and that part is filled in from the germline J gene. The chain uses TRBV30 and TRBJ2-1, with D tentatively TRBD1 (6 bases). The CDR3 loop spans 14 amino acids. The V end lost 2 bases, the J end lost 3 bases, and 11 bases lay between the germline ends. From germline, CDR1 is GTSNPN and CDR2 SVGIG (reference sequence). CDR3 DNA (partial): TGTGCCTGGAGTCCAGGGGCGTTCTACAATGAG. It specifies CAWSPGAFYNE. The whole CDR3 sequence is CAWSPGAFYNEQFF.

The table lists this clone with many counts. Sequencing ends 3 residues short of the CDR3 end; the germline J gene provides the rest. The rearrangement joins TRBV28 to TRBJ2-6; D unclear. The CDR3 sequence is 17 residues long. The germline CDR1 and CDR2 sequences are MDHEN and SYDVKM. Trimming took 4 bases from V and 0 from J, leaving 13 bases between them. The sequenced part of the CDR3 DNA is TGTGCCAGCAGTTATGTGACATCCTCCTCTGGGGCCAACGTC. Residues: CASSYVTSSSGANV. The CDR3 in its entirety is CASSYVTSSSGANVLTF.

This clone came up many times. The CDR3 goes on 3 residues after the read ends, and that part is filled in from the germline J gene. This chain links TRBV29-1 with TRBJ2-1, with 7 bases that match TRBD2. CDR3 size: 14 residues. Per germline, CDR1 SQVTM and CDR2 ANQGSEA. Trimming at V came to 7 bases and at J to 5 bases, leaving 11 bases not matched to a gene. The CDR3 sequence is CSALTSRSHNEQFF. The DNA read from the CDR3 is TGCAGCGCATTGACTAGCAGGAGCCACAATGAG.

This clone was picked up many times. The read comes to an end 3 residues before the CDR3 does, leaving the germline J gene to fill in the end. The V gene is TRBV7-2, the J gene TRBJ1-2; TRBD1 aligns across 10 bases. The germline CDR1 and CDR2 sequences are SGHTA and FQGNSA. J gave up 4 bases and V 4 bases, and 6 bases lay outside the gene matches. There are 15 residues in the CDR3. CDR3 bases read: TGTGCCAGCAGCTACCGACAGGGGGCGACCTATGGC. Its translation is CASSYRQGATYG. The complete CDR3 protein is CASSYRQGATYGYTF.

In its sample, this clone was seen many times. The missing CDR3 end, 3 residues past where the read stops, is filled in from the germline J gene. This chain connects TRBV6-2 or TRBV6-3 to TRBJ2-1; 10 bases fit TRBD2. The CDR3 is 14 amino acids. V was pared by 6 bases and J by 4 bases, with 3 bases of the junction left unmatched. The germline gives CDR1 MNHEY, CDR2 SVGEGT. Here the CDR3 reads CASRAGGDYNEQFF. CDR3 DNA, as far as it was read: TGTGCCAGCAGAGCGGGGGGGGATTACAATGAG.

Many counts were recorded for this clone. The read halts 3 residues ahead of the CDR3 end, with the missing end drawn from the germline J gene. This chain connects TRBV30 to TRBJ1-1; no firm D call. V was trimmed by 2 bases and J by 0 bases, leaving 7 bases between them. The CDR3 extends over 13 amino acids. Germline loops: CDR1 GTSNPN, CDR2 SVGIG (reference sequence). The chain's CDR3 is CAWSRHMNTEAFF. Incomplete CDR3 DNA: TGTGCCTGGAGTAGACACATGAACACTGAA.

This clone was seen a handful of times. The missing CDR3 end, 3 residues past where the read stops, is filled in from the germline J gene. The chain joins TRBV27 to TRBJ2-7, with D possibly matching TRBD2 (5 bases). Germline CDR1 is MNHEY and CDR2 is SMNVEV (reference sequence). Trimming pared 4 bases from V and 0 bases from J, leaving 7 bases between. CDR3 length: 13 residues. The DNA read from the CDR3 is TGTGCCAGCAGTTGCACTAGCTCCTACGAG. Translating gives CASSCTSSYE. The full CDR3 sequence reads CASSCTSSYEQYF.

This clone was seen ten or more times. The DNA ends 3 residues before the CDR3 does, and the rest of the CDR3 is filled in from the germline J gene. The chain is built from TRBV5-1 and TRBJ1-2; D perhaps matches TRBD1 (6 bases). The length of the CDR3 is 16 residues. Between the trimmed V and J ends, which lost 4 bases and 6 bases, there was a span of 22 bases. Germline V gives CDR1 SGHRS, CDR2 YFSETQ. CDR3 DNA, as far as it was read: TGCGCCAGCAGCCCCAAAACAGGGCGGGAGGGTGATGGC. This codes for CASSPKTGREGDG. The entire CDR3 is CASSPKTGREGDGYTF. The variable domain in full, with the rest retrieved from reference TRBV5-1 and TRBJ1-2, is KAGVTQTPRYLIKTRGQQVTLSCSPISGHRSVSWYQQTPGQGLQFLFEYFSETQRNKGNFPGRFSGRQFSNSRSEMNVSTLELGDSALYLCASSPKTGREGDGYTFGSGTRLTVV.

This clone has a count of ten or more. The read terminates 3 residues ahead of where the CDR3 ends, so the germline J gene completes it. The V gene is TRBV5-1, the J gene TRBJ1-5, with 9 positions matching TRBD1. The CDR3 runs 14 residues. V trimming: 0 bases; J trimming: 6 bases; junction bases outside the gene matches: 1. The germline V gene encodes CDR1 SGHRS and CDR2 YFSETQ. The part of the CDR3 DNA that was read is TGCGCCAGCAGCTTGGAGACAGGGGGTCAGCCC. Translation gives CASSLETGGQP. The full-length CDR3 reads as CASSLETGGQPQHF.

About this clone itself: The read terminates 3 residues before the CDR3 end, so the remaining end is supplied by the germline J gene. The chain joins TRBV19 to TRBJ1-5; 11 nucleotides agree with TRBD1. Germline lookup yields CDR1 LNHDA and CDR2 SQIVND (reference sequence). The CDR3 is made up of 14 amino acids. V lost 6 bases and J lost 6; bases outside the gene matches: 4. CDR3 DNA, as far as it was read: TGTGCCAGTAGCGGTGGGACAGGGGGTCAGCCC. Translated, it gives CASSGGTGGQP. The CDR3 in full is CASSGGTGGQPQHF.

This clone was seen ten or more times. The read terminates 3 residues ahead of where the CDR3 ends, so the germline J gene completes it. The chain couples TRBV11-2 to TRBJ2-7, with 12 bases lining up with TRBD2. The J segment lost 4 bases and the V segment lost 5 bases, leaving 3 bases of the junction unmatched. CDR1 is SGHAT and CDR2 is FQNNGV in the germline V gene. The length of the CDR3 is 14 residues. The sequenced CDR3 bases are TGTGCCAGCAGCCCTAGCGGGAGGGCGTACGAG. It specifies CASSPSGRAYE. The full CDR3 reads CASSPSGRAYEQYF.

This clone was picked up many times. This CDR3 reads CASSQVLAGRENTQYF. The DNA read from the CDR3 is TGCGCCAGCAGCCAAGTTCTAGCGGGCCGGGAGAATACG. The V and J genes are TRBV4-1 and TRBJ2-3; 8 positions match TRBD2. The read stops 3 residues short of the end of the CDR3; the missing end is completed from the germline J gene. The CDR3 is 16 residues long. Germline assignment: CDR1 MGHRA and CDR2 YSYEKL. V dropped 1 base and J dropped 7; count of bases not matched to a gene: 10.

This clone was detected ten times or more. The read finishes 3 residues shy of the CDR3 end, and the germline J gene is used to complete it. The J gene is TRBJ2-3, the V gene TRBV6-4, with D perhaps matching TRBD2 (5 bases). The CDR3 covers 13 residues. V lost 5 bases to trimming and J lost 6 bases, with 12 bases between them. The germline V gene encodes CDR1 MRHNA and CDR2 SNTAGT. CDR3 residues: CASSSSSSDTQYF. The CDR3 bases that were read are TGTGCCAGCAGTTCTAGCAGCTCGGATACG.

To note about this clone: A far larger clone is a single base away, which makes a read error likely. The missing CDR3 end, 3 residues past where the read stops, is filled in from the germline J gene. J is TRBJ2-5 and V is TRBV20-1; TRBD2 might be the D (6 bases). V shed 5 bases and J shed 2 bases, with 15 bases lying between them. Germline V gene sequence: CDR1 DFQATT, CDR2 SNEGSKA (reference sequence). The CDR3 has 14 amino acids. The DNA read from the CDR3 is TGCAGTGCTGGATTTCTAGCGCCACAAGAGACC. Its translation: CSAGFLAPQET. The full CDR3 protein reads CSAGFLAPQETQYF.

The table lists this clone with many counts. Coverage ceases 3 residues before the CDR3 finishes, and the germline J gene fills in the end. J is TRBJ2-2 and V is TRBV30, with a tentative D call TRBD1 (6 bases). Trimming shortened V by 0 bases and J by 1 base, and 9 bases separated the two germline ends. CDR3 length equals 15 residues. The germline gives CDR1 GTSNPN, CDR2 SVGIG (reference sequence). The CDR3 bases that were read are TGTGCCTGGAGTGTCGAGGACAGGAACACCGGGGAG. Residues: CAWSVEDRNTGE. The full CDR3 protein reads CAWSVEDRNTGELFF.

This clone has a count of ten or more. The missing CDR3 end, 3 residues past where the read stops, is filled in from the germline J gene. The V and J genes are TRBV20-1 and TRBJ1-1; no firm D call. Germline V gene data show CDR1 as DFQATT and CDR2 as SNEGSKA (reference sequence). V lost 2 bases and J lost 5, with 12 bases in between. This CDR3 has 13 residues. The CDR3: CSARLDIRTEAFF. The CDR3 DNA, read in part, is TGCAGTGCTAGACTTGACATTAGGACTGAA.

This clone was detected ten times or more. The DNA ends 3 residues before the CDR3 does, and the rest of the CDR3 is filled in from the germline J gene. The V and J genes are TRBV5-4 and TRBJ2-2, with 8 bases identical to TRBD2. CDR3 length: 14 amino acids. Germline V CDR1 and CDR2: SGHNT, YYREEE (reference sequence). V trimming: 2 bases; J trimming: 10 bases; junction bases outside the gene matches: 7. The CDR3 sequence: CASSFGGGPAELFF. The part of the CDR3 DNA that was read is TGTGCCAGCAGCTTCGGCGGGGGGCCGGCGGAG.

This clone was found many times. The CDR3 end is not reached by the read, which stops 3 residues before it; the germline J gene fills it in. The rearrangement uses TRBV20-1 and TRBJ1-5; the D gene is possibly TRBD1 (5 bases). V lost 0 bases, J lost 2 bases, and 11 bases lay in between. This CDR3 region has 15 residues. Germline V gene sequence: CDR1 DFQATT, CDR2 SNEGSKA (reference sequence). CDR3 in amino acids: CSARDLGGGNQPQHF. The CDR3 bases that were read are TGCAGTGCTAGAGATCTTGGAGGGGGCAATCAGCCC.

This clone was seen many times. The read ends 3 residues before the CDR3 terminus; that terminus is restored from the germline J gene. The chain employs TRBV7-3 and TRBJ2-1; 11 bases align to TRBD2. The CDR3 spans 15 residues. V shed 2 bases, J shed 7 bases, and the junction held 4 bases outside the gene matches. Germline CDR1 reads SGHTA; CDR2 reads FQGTGA. The DNA read from the CDR3 is TGTGCCAGCAGCTTATTGGGGACTAGCGGAAATGAG. This translates into CASSLLGTSGNE. The CDR3, in full, reads CASSLLGTSGNEQFF.

As concerns this clone: The read ends 3 residues early relative to the CDR3; the germline J gene fills the gap. The genes are TRBV30 and TRBJ2-7, with TRBD2 matching over 7 bases. Germline V gene data show CDR1 as GTSNPN and CDR2 as SVGIG (reference sequence). The CDR3 contains 12 residues. The J segment lost 0 bases and the V segment lost 5 bases, leaving 1 base of the junction unmatched. The sequenced part of the CDR3 DNA is TGTGCCTGGGGGGGGGTCTCCTACGAG. Amino acid sequence: CAWGGVSYE. The whole CDR3 region reads CAWGGVSYEQYF.

Many counts were recorded for this clone. The read ends 3 residues shy of where the CDR3 ends; the end is completed using the germline J gene. The chain uses TRBV19 and TRBJ2-5; 7 nucleotides match TRBD2. CDR1 LNHDA and CDR2 SQIVND come from the germline V gene (reference sequence). This CDR3 has 15 amino acids. J was trimmed by 3 bases and V by 4 bases; bases with no gene match: 8. CDR3 bases read: TGTGCCAGTAGTACCCCTAAAGCGGGGAAAGAGACC. It yields the protein CASSTPKAGKET. The whole CDR3 reads CASSTPKAGKETQYF.

This clone was seen at least ten times. The sequenced CDR3 bases are TGCGCCAGCAGTGAGGGACAGAACTATGGC. This translates into CASSEGQNYG. The whole CDR3 is CASSEGQNYGYTF. The rearrangement links TRBV10-1 to TRBJ1-2, with D possibly matching TRBD1 (6 bases). Read sequence stops 3 residues before the CDR3 end, and the germline J gene provides the missing end. This CDR3 has 13 amino acids. V lost 2 bases and J lost 2, with 6 bases in between. From germline, CDR1 is WNHNN and CDR2 SYGVQD (reference sequence).

About this clone: The read is 3 residues too short to cover the CDR3 end, so that end is filled in from the germline J gene. The genes are TRBV13 and TRBJ1-2; 7 nucleotides agree with TRBD1. Germline CDR1 PRHDT, CDR2 FYEKMQ (reference sequence). The CDR3 spans 20 residues. The V gene end was trimmed by 5 bases and the J gene end by 2 bases; junction bases not matched to a gene: 23. The CDR3 bases that were read are TGTGCCAGCAGCAGAAACCCCTGGGGCGGCAGGGGGTCACAAAACTATGGC. It codes for CASSRNPWGGRGSQNYG. The full CDR3 reads CASSRNPWGGRGSQNYGYTF. Complete variable domain (other parts from reference TRBV13 and TRBJ1-2): AAGVIQSPRHLIKEKRETATLKCYPIPRHDTVYWYQQGPGQDPQFLISFYEKMQSDKGSIPDRFSAQQFSDYHSELNMSSLELGDSALYFCASSRNPWGGRGSQNYGYTFGSGTRLTVV.

This clone appeared many times. The CDR3 sequence: CASSLEADSYEQYF. The covered CDR3 bases are TGCGCCAGCAGCTTGGAAGCGGACTCCTACGAG. The rearrangement links TRBV5-1 to TRBJ2-7, with D maybe TRBD2 (5 bases). The sequence runs out 3 residues before the end of the CDR3; the remainder is reconstructed from the germline J gene. There are 14 residues in the CDR3. Germline V gives CDR1 SGHRS, CDR2 YFSETQ. V was clipped by 0 bases and J by 0 bases, with 7 bases between them.